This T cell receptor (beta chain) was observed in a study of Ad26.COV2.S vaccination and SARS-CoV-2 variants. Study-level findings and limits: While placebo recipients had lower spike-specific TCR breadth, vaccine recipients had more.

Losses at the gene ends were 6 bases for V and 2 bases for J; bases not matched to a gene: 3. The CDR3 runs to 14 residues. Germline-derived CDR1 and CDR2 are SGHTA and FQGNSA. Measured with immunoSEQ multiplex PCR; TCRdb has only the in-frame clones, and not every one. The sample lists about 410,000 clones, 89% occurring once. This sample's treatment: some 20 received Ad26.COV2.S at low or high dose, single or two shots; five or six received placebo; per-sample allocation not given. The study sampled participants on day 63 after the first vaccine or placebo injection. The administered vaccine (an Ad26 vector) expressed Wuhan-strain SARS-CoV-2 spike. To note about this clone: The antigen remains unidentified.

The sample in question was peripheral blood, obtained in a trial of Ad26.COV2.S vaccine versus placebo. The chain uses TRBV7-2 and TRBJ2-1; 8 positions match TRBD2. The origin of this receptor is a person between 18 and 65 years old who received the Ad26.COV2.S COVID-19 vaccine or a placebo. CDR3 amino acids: CASSDGGAYNEQFF. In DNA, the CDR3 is TGTGCCAGCAGTGACGGGGGGGCCTACAATGAGCAGTTCTTC.